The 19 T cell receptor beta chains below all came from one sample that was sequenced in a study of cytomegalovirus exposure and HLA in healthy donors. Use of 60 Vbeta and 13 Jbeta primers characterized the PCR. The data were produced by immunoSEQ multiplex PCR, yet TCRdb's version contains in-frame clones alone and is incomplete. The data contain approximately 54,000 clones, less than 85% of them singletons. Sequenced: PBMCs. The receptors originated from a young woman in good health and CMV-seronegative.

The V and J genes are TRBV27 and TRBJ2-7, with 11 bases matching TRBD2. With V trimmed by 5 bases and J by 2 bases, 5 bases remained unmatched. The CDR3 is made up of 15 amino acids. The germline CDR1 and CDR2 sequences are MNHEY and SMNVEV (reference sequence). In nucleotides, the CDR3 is TGTGCCAGCAGTCTACTAGCGGGAGTACCCTACGAGCAGTACTTC. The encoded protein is CASSLLAGVPYEQYF.

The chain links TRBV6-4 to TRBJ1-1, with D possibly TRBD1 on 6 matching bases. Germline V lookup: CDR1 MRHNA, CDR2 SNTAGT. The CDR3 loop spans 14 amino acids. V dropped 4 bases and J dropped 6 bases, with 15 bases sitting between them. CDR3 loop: CASSATSTGAEAFF. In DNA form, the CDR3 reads TGTGCCAGCAGTGCTACTTCGACAGGCGCTGAAGCTTTCTTT.

The CDR3 DNA reads as TGTGCCAGCAGTTCCCTTAGCGGGACCTACAATGAGCAGTTCTTC. It yields the protein CASSSLSGTYNEQFF. The J gene is TRBJ2-1, the V gene TRBV27; 8 positions agree with TRBD2. CDR3 length equals 15 residues. After removal of 4 bases from V and 2 bases from J, the junction contained 4 bases not matched to a gene. CDR1 is MNHEY and CDR2 is SMNVEV in the germline V gene (reference sequence).

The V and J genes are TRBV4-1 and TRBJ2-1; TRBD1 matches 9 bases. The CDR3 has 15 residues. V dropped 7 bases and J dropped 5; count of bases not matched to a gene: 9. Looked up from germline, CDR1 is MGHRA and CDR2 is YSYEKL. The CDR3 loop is CASTTGTGSHNEQFF. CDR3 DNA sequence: TGCGCCAGCACTACCGGGACAGGGAGTCACAATGAGCAGTTCTTC.

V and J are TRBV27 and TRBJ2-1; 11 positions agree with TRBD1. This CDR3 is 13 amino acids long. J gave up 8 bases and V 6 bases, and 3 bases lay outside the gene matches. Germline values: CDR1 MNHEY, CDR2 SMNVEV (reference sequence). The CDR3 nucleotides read TGTGCCAGCAGGAGGACAGGGGGCTATGAGCAGTTCTTC. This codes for CASRRTGGYEQFF.

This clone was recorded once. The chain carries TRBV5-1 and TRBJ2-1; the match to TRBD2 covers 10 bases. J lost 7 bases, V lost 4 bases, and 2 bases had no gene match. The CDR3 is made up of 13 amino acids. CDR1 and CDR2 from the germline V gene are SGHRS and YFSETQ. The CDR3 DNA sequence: TGCGCCAGCAGCCCGGGACTAGCGAATGAGCAGTTCTTC. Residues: CASSPGLANEQFF.

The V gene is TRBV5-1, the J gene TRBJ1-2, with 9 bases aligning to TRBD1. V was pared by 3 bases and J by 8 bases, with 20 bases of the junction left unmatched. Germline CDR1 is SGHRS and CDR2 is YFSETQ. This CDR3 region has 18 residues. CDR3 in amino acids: CASSSPRGQGSLVRGYTF. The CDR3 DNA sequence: TGCGCCAGCAGCTCCCCCCGGGGACAGGGTTCCCTAGTGCGGGGCTACACCTTC.

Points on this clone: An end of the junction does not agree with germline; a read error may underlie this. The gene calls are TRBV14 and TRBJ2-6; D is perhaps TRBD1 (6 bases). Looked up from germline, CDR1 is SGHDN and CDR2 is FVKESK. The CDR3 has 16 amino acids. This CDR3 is CASSQVWGPGANGLTF. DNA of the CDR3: TGTGCCAGCAGCCAAGTCTGGGGGCCTGGGGCCAACGGCCTGACTTTC.

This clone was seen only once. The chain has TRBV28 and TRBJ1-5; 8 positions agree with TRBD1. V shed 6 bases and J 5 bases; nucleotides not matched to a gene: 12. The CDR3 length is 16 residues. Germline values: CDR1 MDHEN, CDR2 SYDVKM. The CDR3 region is CASSLSGQGRDQPQHF. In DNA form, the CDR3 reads TGTGCCAGCAGCCTTTCCGGACAGGGTAGAGATCAGCCCCAGCATTTT.

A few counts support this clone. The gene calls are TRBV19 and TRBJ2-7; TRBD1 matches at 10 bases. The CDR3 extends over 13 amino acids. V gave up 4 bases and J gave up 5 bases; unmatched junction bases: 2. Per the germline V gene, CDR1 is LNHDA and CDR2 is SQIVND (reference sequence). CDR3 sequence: CASSTGQGNEQYF. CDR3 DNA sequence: TGTGCCAGTAGTACGGGACAGGGGAACGAGCAGTACTTC.

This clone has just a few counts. The CDR3 DNA follows: TGCGCCAGCAGCACCACTAGCGGGTCCTACGAGCAGTACTTC. It translates to CASSTTSGSYEQYF. This chain joins TRBV5-1 and TRBJ2-7, with 9 positions matching TRBD2. The length of the CDR3 is 14 residues. Germline trimming cut 4 bases from V and 1 base from J; bases unmatched to any gene: 3. Germline V gene data show CDR1 as SGHRS and CDR2 as YFSETQ.

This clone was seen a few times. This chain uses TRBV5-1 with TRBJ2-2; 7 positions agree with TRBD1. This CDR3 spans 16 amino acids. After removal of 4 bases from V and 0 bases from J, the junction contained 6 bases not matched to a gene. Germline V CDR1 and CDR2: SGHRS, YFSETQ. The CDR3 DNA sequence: TGCGCCAGCAGCGGAACCGGGACAGCGAACACCGGGGAGCTGTTTTTT. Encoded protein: CASSGTGTANTGELFF.

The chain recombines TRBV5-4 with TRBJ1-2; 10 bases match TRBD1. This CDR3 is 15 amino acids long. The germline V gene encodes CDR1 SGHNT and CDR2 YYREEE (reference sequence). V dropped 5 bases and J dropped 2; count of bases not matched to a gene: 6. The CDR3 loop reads CASSYRTGGNYGYTF. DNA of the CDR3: TGTGCCAGCAGTTATCGGACAGGGGGAAACTATGGCTACACCTTC.

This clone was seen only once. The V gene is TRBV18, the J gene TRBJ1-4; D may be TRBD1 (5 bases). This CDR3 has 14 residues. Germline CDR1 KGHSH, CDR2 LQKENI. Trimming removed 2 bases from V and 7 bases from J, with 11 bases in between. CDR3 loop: CASSPVDISEKLFF. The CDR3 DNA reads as TGTGCCAGCTCACCAGTGGACATCAGTGAAAAACTGTTTTTT.

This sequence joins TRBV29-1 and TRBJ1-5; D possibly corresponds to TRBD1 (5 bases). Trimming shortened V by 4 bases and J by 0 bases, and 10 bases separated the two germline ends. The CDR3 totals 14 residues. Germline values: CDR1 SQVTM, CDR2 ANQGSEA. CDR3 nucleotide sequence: TGCAGCGTTGCATCGGGGGATAGCAATCAGCCCCAGCATTTT. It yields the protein CSVASGDSNQPQHF.

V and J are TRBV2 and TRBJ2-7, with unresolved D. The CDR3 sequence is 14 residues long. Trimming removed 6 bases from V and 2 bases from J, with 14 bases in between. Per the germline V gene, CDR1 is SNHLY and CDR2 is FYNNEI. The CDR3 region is CASSQSPTAYEQYF. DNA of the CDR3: TGTGCCAGCAGCCAAAGTCCTACCGCCTACGAGCAGTACTTC.

The CDR3 DNA reads TGTGCCAGCAGCTTAACAGGGGCTAGCGGGAAGCAGTACTTC. Translation gives CASSLTGASGKQYF. The V and J genes are TRBV7-3 and TRBJ2-7; TRBD2 matches 9 bases. CDR3 length: 14 residues. The V segment lost 0 bases and the J segment 8 bases; nucleotides outside the gene matches: 5. Germline V gives CDR1 SGHTA, CDR2 FQGTGA.

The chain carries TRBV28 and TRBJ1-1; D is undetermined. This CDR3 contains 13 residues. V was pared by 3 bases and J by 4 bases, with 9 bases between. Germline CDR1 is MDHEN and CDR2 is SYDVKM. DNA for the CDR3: TGTGCCAGCAGTTTGGCCTTGATCACTGAAGCTTTCTTT. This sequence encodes CASSLALITEAFF.

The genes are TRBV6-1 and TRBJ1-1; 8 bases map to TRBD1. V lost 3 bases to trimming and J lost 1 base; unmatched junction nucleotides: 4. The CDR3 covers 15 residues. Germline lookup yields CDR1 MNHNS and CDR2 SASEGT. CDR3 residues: CASSEQGAGNTEAFF. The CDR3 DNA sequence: TGTGCCAGCAGTGAGCAGGGGGCGGGGAACACTGAAGCTTTCTTT.